This TCR beta chain was captured by sequencing in a study of T cells in localized non-small cell lung cancer. Study-wide results and limits: A median of roughly 57 clones ranked among the top 100 in tumor appeared in adjacent lung.

CDR3 length: 16 residues. CDR1 and CDR2 (germline): SGHDN, FVKESK. V gave up 1 base and J gave up 5 bases; unmatched junction bases: 10. Generated by immunoSEQ multiplex PCR, the TCRdb table keeps only in-frame clones and is missing some. The sample contains over 40,000 clones, 88% of which appear only once. On this clone itself: Its antigen is still unknown.

The source was peripheral blood, collected before any cancer treatment. The chain couples TRBV14 to TRBJ2-7; 8 bases map to TRBD2. The TCR was taken from a female donor aged 60 or older with stage I squamous cell lung carcinoma. The CDR3 DNA reads as TGTGCCAGCAGCCAAGCCGGGACTAGAATTCTCAACGAGCAGTACTTC. Its protein is CASSQAGTRILNEQYF.